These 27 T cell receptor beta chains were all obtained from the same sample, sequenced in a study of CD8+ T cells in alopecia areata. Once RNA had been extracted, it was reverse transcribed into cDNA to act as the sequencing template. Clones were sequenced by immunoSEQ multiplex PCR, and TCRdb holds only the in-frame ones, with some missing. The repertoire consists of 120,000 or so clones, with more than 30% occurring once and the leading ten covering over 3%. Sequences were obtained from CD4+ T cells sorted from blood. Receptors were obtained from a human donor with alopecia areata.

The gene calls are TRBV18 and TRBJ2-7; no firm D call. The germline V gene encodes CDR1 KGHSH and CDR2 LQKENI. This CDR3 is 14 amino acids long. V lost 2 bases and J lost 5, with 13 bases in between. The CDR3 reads CASSPIEATHEQYF. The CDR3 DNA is TGTGCCAGCTCACCAATCGAAGCCACCCACGAGCAGTACTTC.

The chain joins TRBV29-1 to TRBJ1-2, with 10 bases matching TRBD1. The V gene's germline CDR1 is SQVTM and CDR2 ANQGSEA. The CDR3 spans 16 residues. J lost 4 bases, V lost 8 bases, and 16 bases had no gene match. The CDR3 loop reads CSTVGTGALLGYGYTF. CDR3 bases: TGCAGCACCGTAGGGACAGGGGCCCTCTTGGGCTATGGCTACACCTTC. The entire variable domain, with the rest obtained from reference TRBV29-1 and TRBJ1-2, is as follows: SAVISQKPSRDICQRGTSLTIQCQVDSQVTMMFWYRQQPGQSLTLIATANQGSEATYESGFVIDKFPISRPNLTFSTLTVSNMSPEDSSIYLCSTVGTGALLGYGYTFGSGTRLTVV.

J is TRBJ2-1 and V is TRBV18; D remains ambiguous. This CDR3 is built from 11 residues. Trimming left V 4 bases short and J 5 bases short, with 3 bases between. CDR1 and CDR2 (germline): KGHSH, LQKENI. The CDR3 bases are TGTGCCAGCTCACTTGACAATGAGCAGTTCTTC. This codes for CASSLDNEQFF. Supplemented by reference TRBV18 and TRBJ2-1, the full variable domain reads NAGVMQNPRHLVRRRGQEARLRCSPMKGHSHVYWYRQLPEEGLKFMVYLQKENIIDESGMPKERFSAEFPKEGPSILRIQQVVRGDSAAYFCASSLDNEQFFGPGTRLTVL.

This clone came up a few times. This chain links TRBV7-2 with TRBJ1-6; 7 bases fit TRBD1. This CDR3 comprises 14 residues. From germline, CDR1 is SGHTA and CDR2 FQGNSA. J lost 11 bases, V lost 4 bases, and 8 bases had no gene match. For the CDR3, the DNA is TGTGCCAGCAGCTATCAGGGGGTACAGGCACCCCTCCACTTT. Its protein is CASSYQGVQAPLHF.

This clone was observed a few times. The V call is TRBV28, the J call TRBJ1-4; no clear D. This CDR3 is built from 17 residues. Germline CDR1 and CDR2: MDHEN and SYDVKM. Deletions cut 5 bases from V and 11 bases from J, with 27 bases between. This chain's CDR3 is CASSPFRARGWMGKLFF. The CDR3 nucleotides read TGTGCCAGCAGTCCCTTCCGGGCCCGTGGGTGGATGGGGAAACTGTTTTTT.

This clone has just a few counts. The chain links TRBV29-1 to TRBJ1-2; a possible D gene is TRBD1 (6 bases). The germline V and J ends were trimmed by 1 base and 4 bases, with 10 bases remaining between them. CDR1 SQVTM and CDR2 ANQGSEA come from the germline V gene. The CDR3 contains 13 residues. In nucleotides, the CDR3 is TGCAGCGTTGAAGCAGGGGTCTTCTATGGCTACACCTTC. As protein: CSVEAGVFYGYTF.

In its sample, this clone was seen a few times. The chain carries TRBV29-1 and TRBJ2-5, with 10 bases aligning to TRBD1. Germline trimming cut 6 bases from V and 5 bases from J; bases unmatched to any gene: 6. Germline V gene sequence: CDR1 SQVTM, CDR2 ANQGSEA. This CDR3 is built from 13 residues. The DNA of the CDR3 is TGCAGCGTCCGGGACAGGGGAAGGGAGACCCAGTACTTC. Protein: CSVRDRGRETQYF.

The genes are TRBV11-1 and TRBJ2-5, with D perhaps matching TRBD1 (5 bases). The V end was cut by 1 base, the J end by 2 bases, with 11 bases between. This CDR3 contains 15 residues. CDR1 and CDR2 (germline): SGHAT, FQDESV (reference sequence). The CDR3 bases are TGTGCCAGCAGCTTAGGAAGGACAAGTCAAGAGACCCAGTACTTC. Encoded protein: CASSLGRTSQETQYF.

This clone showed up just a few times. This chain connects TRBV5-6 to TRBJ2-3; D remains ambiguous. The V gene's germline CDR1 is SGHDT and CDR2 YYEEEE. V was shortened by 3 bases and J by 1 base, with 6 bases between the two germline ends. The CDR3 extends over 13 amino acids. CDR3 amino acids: CASSWARTDTQYF. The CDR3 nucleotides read TGTGCCAGCAGCTGGGCTCGCACAGATACGCAGTATTTT. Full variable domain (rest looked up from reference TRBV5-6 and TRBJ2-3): DAGVTQSPTHLIKTRGQQVTLRCSPKSGHDTVSWYQQALGQGPQFIFQYYEEEERQRGNFPDRFSGHQFPNYSSELNVNALLLGDSALYLCASSWARTDTQYFGPGTRLTVL.

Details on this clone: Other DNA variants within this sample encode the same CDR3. The CDR3 is CAISESTGGETQYF. The CDR3 DNA follows: TGTGCCATCAGTGAGTCTACAGGGGGAGAGACCCAGTACTTC. The chain recombines TRBV10-3 with TRBJ2-5; TRBD1 matches at 8 bases. The trim removed 0 bases at V and 4 bases at J, leaving 1 base unmatched. CDR3 length equals 14 residues. Germline V gene sequence: CDR1 ENHRY, CDR2 SYGVKD.

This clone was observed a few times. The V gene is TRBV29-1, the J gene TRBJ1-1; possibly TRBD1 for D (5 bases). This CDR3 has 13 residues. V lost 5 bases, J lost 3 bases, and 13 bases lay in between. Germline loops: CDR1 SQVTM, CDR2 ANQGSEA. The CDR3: CSVTWGGYTEAFF. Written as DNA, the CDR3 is TGCAGCGTTACCTGGGGGGGTTACACTGAAGCTTTCTTT.

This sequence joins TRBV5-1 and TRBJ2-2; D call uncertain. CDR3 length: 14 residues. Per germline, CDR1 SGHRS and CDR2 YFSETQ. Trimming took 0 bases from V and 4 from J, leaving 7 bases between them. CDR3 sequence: CASSLERTTGELFF. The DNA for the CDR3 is TGCGCCAGCAGCTTGGAGAGGACCACCGGGGAGCTGTTTTTT.

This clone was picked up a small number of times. The CDR3 region has the DNA TGCAGCGTTGGAAGGAGCGGGGGACTATCGGGCGGGAGAGGAGTTCATGAGCAGTTCTTC. Translation gives CSVGRSGGLSGGRGVHEQFF. The genes are TRBV29-1 and TRBJ2-1; TRBD2 agrees at 8 bases. The CDR3 runs to 20 residues. CDR1 is SQVTM, CDR2 ANQGSEA, per germline. V gave up 4 bases and J gave up 8 bases; unmatched junction bases: 28.

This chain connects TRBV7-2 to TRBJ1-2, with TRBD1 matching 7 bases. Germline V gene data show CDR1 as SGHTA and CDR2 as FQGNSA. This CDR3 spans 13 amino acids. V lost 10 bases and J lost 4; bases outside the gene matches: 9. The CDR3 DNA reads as TGTGCCACAACGACAGGGATGGGCTATGGCTACACCTTC. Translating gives CATTTGMGYGYTF.

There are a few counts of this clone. DNA of the CDR3: TGTGCCAGCAGCGACCCGTACAGCGGATTCCCCTACAATGAGCAGTTCTTC. Translating gives CASSDPYSGFPYNEQFF. The chain links TRBV7-6 to TRBJ2-1; TRBD2 is a possible D gene (5 bases). CDR1 SGHVS and CDR2 FNYEAQ come from the germline V gene. V was clipped by 5 bases and J by 2 bases, with 19 bases between them. The CDR3 is 17 amino acids.

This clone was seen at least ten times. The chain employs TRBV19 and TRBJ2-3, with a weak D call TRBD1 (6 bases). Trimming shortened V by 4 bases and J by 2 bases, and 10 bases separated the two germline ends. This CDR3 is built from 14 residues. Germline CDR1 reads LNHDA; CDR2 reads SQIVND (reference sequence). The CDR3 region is CASSTRQVTDTQYF. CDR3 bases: TGTGCCAGTAGTACCAGACAGGTCACAGATACGCAGTATTTT.

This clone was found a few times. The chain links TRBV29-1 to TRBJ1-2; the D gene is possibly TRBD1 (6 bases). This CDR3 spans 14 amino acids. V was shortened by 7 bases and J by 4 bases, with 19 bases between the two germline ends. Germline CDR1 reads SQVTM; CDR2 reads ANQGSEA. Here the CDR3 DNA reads TGCAGCGCAATGAAGGGGGAAGCGGTCTATGGCTACACCTTC. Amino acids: CSAMKGEAVYGYTF.

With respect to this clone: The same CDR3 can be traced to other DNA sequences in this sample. CDR3 residues: CSVGGGYEQYF. In DNA form, the CDR3 reads TGCAGCGTTGGAGGCGGCTACGAGCAGTACTTC. The chain joins TRBV29-1 to TRBJ2-7; the D is unclear. Looked up from germline, CDR1 is SQVTM and CDR2 is ANQGSEA. CDR3 size: 11 residues. V shed 4 bases and J shed 3 bases, with 7 bases lying between them.

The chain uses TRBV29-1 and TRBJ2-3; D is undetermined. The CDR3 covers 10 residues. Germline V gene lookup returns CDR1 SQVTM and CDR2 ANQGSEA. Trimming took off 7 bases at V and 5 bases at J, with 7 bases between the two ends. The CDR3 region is CSATRDTQYF. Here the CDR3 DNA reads TGCAGCGCCACCCGAGATACGCAGTATTTT.

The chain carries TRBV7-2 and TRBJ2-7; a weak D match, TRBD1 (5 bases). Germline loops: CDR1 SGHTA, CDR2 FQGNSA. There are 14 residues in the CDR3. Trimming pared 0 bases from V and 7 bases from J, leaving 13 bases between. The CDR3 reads CASSLAQGVGEQYF. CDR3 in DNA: TGTGCCAGCAGCTTAGCGCAAGGGGTTGGGGAGCAGTACTTC.

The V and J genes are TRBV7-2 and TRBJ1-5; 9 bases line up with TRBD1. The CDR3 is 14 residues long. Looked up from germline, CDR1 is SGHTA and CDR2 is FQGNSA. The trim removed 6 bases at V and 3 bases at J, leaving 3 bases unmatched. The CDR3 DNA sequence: TGTGCCAGCAGAGGGACAGGGTTCAATCAGCCCCAGCATTTT. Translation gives CASRGTGFNQPQHF.

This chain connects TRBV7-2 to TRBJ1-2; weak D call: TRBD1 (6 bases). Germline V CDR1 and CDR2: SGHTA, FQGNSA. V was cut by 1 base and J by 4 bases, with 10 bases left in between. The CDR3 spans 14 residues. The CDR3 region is CASSLGGTPYGYTF. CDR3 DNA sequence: TGTGCCAGCAGCTTAGGTGGGACACCCTATGGCTACACCTTC. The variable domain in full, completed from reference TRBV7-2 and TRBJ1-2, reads GAGVSQSPSNKVTEKGKDVELRCDPISGHTALYWYRQSLGQGLEFLIYFQGNSAPDKSGLPSDRFSAERTGGSVSTLTIQRTQQEDSAVYLCASSLGGTPYGYTFGSGTRLTVV.

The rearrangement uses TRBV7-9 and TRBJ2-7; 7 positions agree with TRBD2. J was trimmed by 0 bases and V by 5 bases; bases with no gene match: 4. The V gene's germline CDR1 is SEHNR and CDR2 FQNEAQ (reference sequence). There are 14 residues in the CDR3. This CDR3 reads CASSNWGGSYEQYF. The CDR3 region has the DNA TGTGCCAGCAGCAATTGGGGGGGCTCCTACGAGCAGTACTTC.

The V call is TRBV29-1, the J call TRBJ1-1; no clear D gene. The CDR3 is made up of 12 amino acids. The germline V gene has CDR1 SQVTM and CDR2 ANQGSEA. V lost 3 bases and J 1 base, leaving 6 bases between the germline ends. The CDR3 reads CSVEGKNTEAFF. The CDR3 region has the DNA TGCAGCGTTGAGGGCAAGAACACTGAAGCTTTCTTT.

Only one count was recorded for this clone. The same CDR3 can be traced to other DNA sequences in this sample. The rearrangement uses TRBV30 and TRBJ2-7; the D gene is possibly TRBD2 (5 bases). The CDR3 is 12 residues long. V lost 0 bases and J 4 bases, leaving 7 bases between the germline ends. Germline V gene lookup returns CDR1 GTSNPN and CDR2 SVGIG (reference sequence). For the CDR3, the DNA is TGTGCCTGGAGTGTAGGAGGTTACGAGCAGTACTTC. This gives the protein CAWSVGGYEQYF.

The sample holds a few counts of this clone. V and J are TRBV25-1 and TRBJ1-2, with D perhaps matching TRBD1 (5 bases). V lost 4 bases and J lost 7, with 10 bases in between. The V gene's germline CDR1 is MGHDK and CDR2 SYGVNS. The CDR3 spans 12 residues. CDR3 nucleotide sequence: TGTGCCAGCAGTGGACAGTCAAGTGGCTACACCTTC. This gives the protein CASSGQSSGYTF.

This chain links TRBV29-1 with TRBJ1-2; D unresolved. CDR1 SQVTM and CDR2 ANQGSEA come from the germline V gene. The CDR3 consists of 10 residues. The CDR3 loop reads CTLGPEGYTF. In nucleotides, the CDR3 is TGCACCCTGGGTCCCGAGGGCTACACCTTC.